The T cell receptor beta chain under discussion was sequenced for a study of technical replicates of blood from a handful of donors. Looked up from germline, CDR1 is SSHAT and CDR2 is FNYEAQ (reference sequence). The CDR3 runs to 17 residues. V shed 5 bases, J shed 2 bases, and the junction held 12 bases outside the gene matches. Repertoires were generated with immunoSEQ multiplex PCR, while TCRdb's copy carries only in-frame clones and drops some. The data contain 85,000 to 100,000 clones, approximately 96% of them singletons. The sequencing input was T cells isolated from PBMCs. V gene TRBV7-7 combines with J gene TRBJ2-3, with 8 positions matching TRBD2. The clonotype originates from a human donor in good health. The CDR3 coding sequence is TGTGCCAGCAGCCCCTTAGGCGGGAGGATACTCACAGATACGCAGTATTTT. This translates into CASSPLGGRILTDTQYF.